This TCR beta chain was captured in a study of blood T cell repertoires in COVID-19. At the level of the study: Sources were T cells, B-cell-depleted T cells, or PBMCs; the material itself was cDNA or gDNA.

Germline V gene data show CDR1 as WNHNN and CDR2 as SYGVQD (reference sequence). This CDR3 spans 14 amino acids. V was trimmed by 2 bases and J by 4 bases, leaving 10 bases between them. As handled by the study authors: Estimates of nucleated cell counts were drawn from the amplification of reference gene primers. Sequencing used immunoSEQ multiplex PCR; TCRdb keeps in-frame clones, though not all of them. V, J and clone size were drawn from that table, and D and trimming were deduced from the DNA. Of roughly 150,000 clones listed, 88% are singletons. The clonotype comes from a man between 45 and 60 years old who had recovered from COVID-19. The chain couples TRBV10-1 to TRBJ2-3; D is possibly TRBD1 (6 bases). Sequenced: peripheral blood. The CDR3 spells CASSEARTADTQYF. CDR3 in DNA: TGCGCCAGCAGTGAGGCCAGGACAGCAGATACGCAGTATTTT.